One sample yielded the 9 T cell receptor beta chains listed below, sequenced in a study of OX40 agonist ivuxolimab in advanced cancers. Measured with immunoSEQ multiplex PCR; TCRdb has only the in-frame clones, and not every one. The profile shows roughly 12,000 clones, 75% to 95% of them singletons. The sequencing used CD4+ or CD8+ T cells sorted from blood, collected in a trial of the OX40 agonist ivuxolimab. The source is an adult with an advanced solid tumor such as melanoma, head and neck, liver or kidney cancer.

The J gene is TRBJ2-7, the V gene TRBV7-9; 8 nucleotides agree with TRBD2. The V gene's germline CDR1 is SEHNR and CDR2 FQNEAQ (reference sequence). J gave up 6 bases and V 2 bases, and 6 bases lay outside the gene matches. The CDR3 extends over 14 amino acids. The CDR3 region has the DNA TGTGCCAGCAGCTTATCGGGACTAGAAGGCGAGCAGTACTTC. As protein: CASSLSGLEGEQYF.

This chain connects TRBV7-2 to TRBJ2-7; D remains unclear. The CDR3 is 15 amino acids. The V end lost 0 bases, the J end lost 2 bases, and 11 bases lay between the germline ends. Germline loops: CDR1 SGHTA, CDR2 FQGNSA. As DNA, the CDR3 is TGTGCCAGCAGCTTAGCGTCGGCCAGTCCCTACGAGCAGTACTTC. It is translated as CASSLASASPYEQYF.

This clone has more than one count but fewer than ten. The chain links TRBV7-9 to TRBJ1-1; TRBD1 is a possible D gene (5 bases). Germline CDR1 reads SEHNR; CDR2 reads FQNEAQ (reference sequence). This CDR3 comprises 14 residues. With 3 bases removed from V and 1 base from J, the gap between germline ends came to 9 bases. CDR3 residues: CASSFAGTNTEAFF. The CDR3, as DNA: TGTGCCAGCAGCTTCGCCGGGACGAACACTGAAGCTTTCTTT. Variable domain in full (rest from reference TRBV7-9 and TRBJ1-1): DTGVSQNPRHKITKRGQNVTFRCDPISEHNRLYWYRQTLGQGPEFLTYFQNEAQLEKSRLLSDRFSAERPKGSFSTLEIQRTEQGDSAMYLCASSFAGTNTEAFFGQGTRLTVV.

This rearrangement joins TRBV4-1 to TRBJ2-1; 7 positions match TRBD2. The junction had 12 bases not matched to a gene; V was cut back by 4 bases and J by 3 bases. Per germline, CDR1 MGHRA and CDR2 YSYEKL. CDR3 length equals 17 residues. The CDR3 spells CASSPDTLADNYNEQFF. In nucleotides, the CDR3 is TGCGCCAGCAGCCCGGATACGCTAGCGGATAACTACAATGAGCAGTTCTTC.

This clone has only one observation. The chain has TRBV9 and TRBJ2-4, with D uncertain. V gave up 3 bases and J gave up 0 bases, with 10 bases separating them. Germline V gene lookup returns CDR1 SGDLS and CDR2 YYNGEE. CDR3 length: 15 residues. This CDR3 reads CASSAGFLAKNIQYF. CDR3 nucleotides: TGTGCCAGCAGCGCTGGATTTTTAGCCAAAAACATTCAGTACTTC.

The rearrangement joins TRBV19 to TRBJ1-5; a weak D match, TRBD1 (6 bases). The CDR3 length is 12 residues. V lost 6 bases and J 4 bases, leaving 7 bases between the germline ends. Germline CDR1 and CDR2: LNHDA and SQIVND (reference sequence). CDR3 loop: CASRQGNQPQHF. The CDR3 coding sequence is TGTGCCAGTAGACAGGGAAATCAGCCCCAGCATTTT.

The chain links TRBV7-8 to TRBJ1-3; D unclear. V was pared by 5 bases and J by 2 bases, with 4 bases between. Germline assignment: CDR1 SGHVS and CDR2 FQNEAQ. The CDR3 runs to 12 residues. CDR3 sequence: CASSTPGNTIYF. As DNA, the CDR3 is TGTGCCAGCAGCACACCTGGAAACACCATATATTTT.

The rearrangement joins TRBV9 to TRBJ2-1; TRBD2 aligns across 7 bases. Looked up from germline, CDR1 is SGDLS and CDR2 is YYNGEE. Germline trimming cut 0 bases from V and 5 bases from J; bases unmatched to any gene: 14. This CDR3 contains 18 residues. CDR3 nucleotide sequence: TGTGCCAGCAGCGTAGGCAGAAGACTAGCCGAATTCGACAATGAGCAGTTCTTC. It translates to CASSVGRRLAEFDNEQFF.

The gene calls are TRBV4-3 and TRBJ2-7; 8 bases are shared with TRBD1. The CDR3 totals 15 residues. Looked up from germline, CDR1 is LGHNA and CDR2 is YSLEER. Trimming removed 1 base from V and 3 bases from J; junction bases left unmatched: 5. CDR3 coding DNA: TGCGCCAGCAGCCAAGGAGCCAGGGGGCACTACGAGCAGTACTTC. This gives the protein CASSQGARGHYEQYF.